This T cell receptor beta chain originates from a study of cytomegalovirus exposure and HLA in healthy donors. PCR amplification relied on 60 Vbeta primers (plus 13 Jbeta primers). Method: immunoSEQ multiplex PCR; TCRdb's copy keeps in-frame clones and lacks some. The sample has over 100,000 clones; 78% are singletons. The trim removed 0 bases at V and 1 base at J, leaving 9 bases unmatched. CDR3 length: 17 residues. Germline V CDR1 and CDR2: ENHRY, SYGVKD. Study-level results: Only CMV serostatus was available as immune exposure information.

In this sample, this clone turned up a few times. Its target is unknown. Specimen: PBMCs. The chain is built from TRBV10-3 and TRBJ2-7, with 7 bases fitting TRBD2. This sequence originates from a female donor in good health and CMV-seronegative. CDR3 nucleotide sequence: TGTGCCATCAGTGAGTCGCCTCTAGCGGTACTTTCCTACGAGCAGTACTTC. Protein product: CAISESPLAVLSYEQYF.